The clone carrying this T cell receptor (beta chain) was recorded many times. The CDR3 extends over 13 amino acids. CDR1 LGHNA and CDR2 YNFKEQ come from the germline V gene. V shed 1 base and J 11 bases; nucleotides not matched to a gene: 3. This sample stems from a study of identical twins. TCRdb independently ran MiXCR on the 5' RACE reads; one entry per CDR3 protein. This table has around 680,000 distinct CDR3 sequences, under 9% appearing once. This same sample was also part of a study on yellow fever vaccine responses in identical twins.

This sequence originates from a woman aged 18-29 years in good health. V and J are TRBV4-2 and TRBJ1-1; 11 positions agree with TRBD1. The specimen sequenced was PBMCs. CDR3 in amino acids: CASSQVGTGGAFF. The DNA for the CDR3 is TGTGCCAGCAGCCAAGTCGGGACAGGGGGGGCTTTCTTT.